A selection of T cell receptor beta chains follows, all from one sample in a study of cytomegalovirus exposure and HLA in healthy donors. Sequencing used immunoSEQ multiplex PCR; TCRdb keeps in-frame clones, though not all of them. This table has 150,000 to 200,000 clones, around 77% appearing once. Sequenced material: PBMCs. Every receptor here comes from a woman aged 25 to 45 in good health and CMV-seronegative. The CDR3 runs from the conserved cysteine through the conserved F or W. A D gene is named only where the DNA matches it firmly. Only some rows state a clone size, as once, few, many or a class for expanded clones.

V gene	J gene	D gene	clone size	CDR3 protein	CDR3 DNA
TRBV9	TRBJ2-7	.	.	CASSVEIRGDEQYF	TGTGCCAGCAGCGTAGAAATCAGGGGGGACGAGCAGTACTTC
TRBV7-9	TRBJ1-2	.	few	CASSPGQNYGYTF	TGTGCCAGCAGCCCCGGACAGAACTATGGCTACACCTTC
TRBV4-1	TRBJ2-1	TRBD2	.	CASSQDPGTSLYNEQFF	TGCGCCAGCAGCCAAGATCCCGGGACTAGCCTCTACAATGAGCAGTTCTTC
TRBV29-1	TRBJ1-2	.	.	CSVEKSVEGGVGVNYGYTF	TGCAGCGTTGAAAAGTCGGTAGAGGGGGGGGTAGGGGTCAACTATGGCTACACCTTC
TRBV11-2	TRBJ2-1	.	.	CASSLWTYNEQFF	TGTGCCAGCAGCTTATGGACTTACAATGAGCAGTTCTTC
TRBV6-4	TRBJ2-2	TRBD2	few	CASSEVAGAPSTGELFF	TGTGCCAGCAGTGAAGTAGCGGGGGCCCCAAGCACCGGGGAGCTGTTTTTT
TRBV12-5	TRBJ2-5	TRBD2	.	CASGLTAGGQETQYF	TGTGCTAGTGGTTTGACAGCGGGGGGCCAAGAGACCCAGTACTTC
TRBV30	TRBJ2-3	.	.	CAGSRGGGTDTQYF	TGTGCCGGAAGCAGGGGTGGGGGTACAGATACGCAGTATTTT
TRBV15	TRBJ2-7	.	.	CATSRGRNYEQYF	TGTGCCACCAGCAGAGGGAGGAACTACGAGCAGTACTTC
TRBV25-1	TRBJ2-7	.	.	CASSLGIYEQYF	TGTGCCAGCAGCCTCGGGATCTACGAGCAGTACTTC
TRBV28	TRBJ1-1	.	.	CASSPTPPGGDTEAFF	TGTGCCAGCAGTCCCACGCCTCCGGGGGGAGACACTGAAGCTTTCTTT
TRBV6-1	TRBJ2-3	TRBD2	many	CASSATSGGTDTQYF	TGTGCCAGCAGTGCGACTAGCGGGGGCACAGATACGCAGTATTTT
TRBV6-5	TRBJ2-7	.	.	CASSYWQGSSYEQYF	TGTGCCAGCAGTTACTGGCAGGGAAGCTCCTACGAGCAGTACTTC
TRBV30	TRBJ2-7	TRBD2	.	CAWSHSGGIPEQYF	TGTGCCTGGAGCCATAGCGGGGGGATTCCCGAGCAGTACTTC
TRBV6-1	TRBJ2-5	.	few	CASSELQGSGGALQETQYF	TGTGCCAGCAGTGAACTCCAGGGAAGTGGCGGAGCCCTCCAAGAGACCCAGTACTTC
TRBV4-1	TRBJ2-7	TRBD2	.	CASSRLAEYSYEQYF	TGCGCCAGCAGTCGGCTAGCGGAATACTCCTACGAGCAGTACTTC
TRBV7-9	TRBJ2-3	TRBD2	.	CSSSLIQLAGGGSGYF	TGTTCCAGCAGCTTAATCCAACTAGCGGGAGGAGGGTCGGGGTATTTT
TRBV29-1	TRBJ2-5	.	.	CSVATSRETQYF	TGCAGCGTTGCCACTAGCAGGGAGACCCAGTACTTC
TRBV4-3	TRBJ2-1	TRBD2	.	CASSQDWIAGTEQFF	TGCGCCAGCAGCCAAGATTGGATAGCGGGAACTGAGCAGTTCTTC
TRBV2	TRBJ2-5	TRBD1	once	CASRKGARETQYF	TGTGCCAGCAGGAAGGGGGCGCGGGAGACCCAGTACTTC
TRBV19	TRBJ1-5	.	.	CASSTTAGNQPQHF	TGTGCCAGTAGTACGACAGCCGGGAATCAGCCCCAGCATTTT
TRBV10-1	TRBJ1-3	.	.	CASSGNRASGNTIYF	TGCGCCAGCAGTGGGAACAGGGCATCTGGAAACACCATATATTTT
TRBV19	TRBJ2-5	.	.	CASSSRQSQETQYF	TGTGCCAGTAGTAGCCGACAGAGCCAAGAGACCCAGTACTTC
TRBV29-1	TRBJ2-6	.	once	CSVSYSGANVLTF	TGCAGCGTTTCTTACTCTGGGGCCAACGTCCTGACTTTC
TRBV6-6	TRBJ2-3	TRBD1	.	CASSYWTGGPDTQYF	TGTGCCAGCAGTTACTGGACAGGGGGTCCAGATACGCAGTATTTT
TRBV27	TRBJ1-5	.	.	CASSLSMQGPNQPQHF	TGTGCCAGCAGTTTAAGTATGCAGGGCCCTAATCAGCCCCAGCATTTT
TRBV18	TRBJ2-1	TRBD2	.	CASSPRTSGPGTLYNEQFF	TGTGCCAGCTCACCTAGGACTAGCGGGCCGGGGACCTTATACAATGAGCAGTTCTTC
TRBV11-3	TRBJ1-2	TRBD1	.	CASSRQGNGYTF	TGTGCCAGCAGCCGACAGGGAAATGGCTACACCTTC
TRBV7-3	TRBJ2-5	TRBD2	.	CASSLYALAGVGQETQYF	TGTGCCAGCAGCTTATATGCACTAGCGGGAGTAGGGCAAGAGACCCAGTACTTC
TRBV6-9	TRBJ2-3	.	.	CASNPPGLPIDTQYF	TGTGCCAGCAACCCGCCTGGACTTCCCATAGATACGCAGTATTTT
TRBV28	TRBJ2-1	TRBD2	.	CASSLRGLAGVSYNEQFF	TGTGCCAGCAGTTTAAGGGGACTAGCGGGAGTATCCTACAATGAGCAGTTCTTC
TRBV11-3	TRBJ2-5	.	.	CASSPPDGREKETQYF	TGTGCCAGCAGCCCCCCCGACGGGAGAGAGAAAGAGACCCAGTACTTC
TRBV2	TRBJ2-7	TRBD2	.	CARGTSGDPWSEQYF	TGTGCCAGGGGGACTAGCGGGGATCCTTGGAGTGAGCAGTACTTC
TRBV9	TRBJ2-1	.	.	CASSARQPTRTVNEQFF	TGTGCCAGCAGCGCGCGACAGCCTACCAGAACCGTCAATGAGCAGTTCTTC
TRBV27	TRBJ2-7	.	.	CASSLSGPAGWYEQYF	TGTGCCAGCAGTTTATCCGGGCCCGCAGGGTGGTACGAGCAGTACTTC
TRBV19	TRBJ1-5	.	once	CASTLTPSNQPQHF	TGTGCCAGTACCCTGACACCGAGCAATCAGCCCCAGCATTTT
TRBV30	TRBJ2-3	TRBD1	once	CAWSRGQGTDTQYF	TGTGCCTGGAGCCGGGGACAGGGCACAGATACGCAGTATTTT
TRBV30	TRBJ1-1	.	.	CAWTPSRYTEAFF	TGTGCCTGGACTCCCTCCAGGTACACTGAAGCTTTCTTT
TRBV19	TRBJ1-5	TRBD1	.	CASSPGTDSNQPQHF	TGTGCCAGTAGCCCCGGGACAGATAGCAATCAGCCCCAGCATTTT
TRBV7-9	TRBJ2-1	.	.	CASSLGSWEVSNEQFF	TGTGCCAGCAGCTTAGGTTCGTGGGAGGTCAGCAATGAGCAGTTCTTC
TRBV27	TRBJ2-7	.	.	CASSLQGYEQYF	TGTGCCAGCAGTTTACAGGGCTACGAGCAGTACTTC
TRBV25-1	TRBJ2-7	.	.	CASSNYEQYF	TGTGCCAGCAGCAATTACGAGCAGTACTTC
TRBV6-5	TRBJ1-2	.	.	CASGGRYGYTF	TGTGCCAGCGGGGGCAGGTATGGCTACACCTTC
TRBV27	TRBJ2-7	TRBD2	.	CASRPRGLAVPYEQYF	TGTGCCAGCAGACCCAGGGGACTAGCGGTTCCTTACGAGCAGTACTTC
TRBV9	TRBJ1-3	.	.	CASSEAGGSGNTIYF	TGTGCCAGCAGCGAAGCCGGGGGCTCTGGAAACACCATATATTTT
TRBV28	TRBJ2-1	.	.	CASSLISSVHEQFF	TGTGCCAGCAGTCTCATTTCTAGCGTTCATGAGCAGTTCTTC
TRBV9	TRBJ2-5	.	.	CASSVGGAQQETQYF	TGTGCCAGCAGCGTAGGAGGAGCGCAGCAAGAGACCCAGTACTTC
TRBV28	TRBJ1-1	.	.	CASSFRQLLYTEAFF	TGTGCCAGCAGTTTCAGACAGCTGCTGTACACTGAAGCTTTCTTT
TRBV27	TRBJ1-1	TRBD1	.	CASSFGTGGEAFF	TGTGCCAGCAGTTTCGGGACAGGGGGTGAGGCTTTCTTT
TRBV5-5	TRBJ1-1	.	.	CASSSSAGKTEAFF	TGTGCCAGCAGCTCGTCAGCAGGGAAAACTGAAGCTTTCTTT
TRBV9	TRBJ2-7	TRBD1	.	CASSVEGQTEQYF	TGTGCCAGCAGCGTAGAGGGACAGACCGAGCAGTACTTC
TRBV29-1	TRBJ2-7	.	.	CSVQHTQGYEQYF	TGCAGCGTCCAACATACCCAGGGGTACGAGCAGTACTTC
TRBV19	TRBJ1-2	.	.	CASSAGDYGYTF	TGTGCCAGTAGTGCAGGGGACTATGGCTACACCTTC
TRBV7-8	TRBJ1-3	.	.	CASSFFGGESGNTIYF	TGTGCCAGCAGCTTTTTTGGGGGGGAATCTGGAAACACCATATATTTT